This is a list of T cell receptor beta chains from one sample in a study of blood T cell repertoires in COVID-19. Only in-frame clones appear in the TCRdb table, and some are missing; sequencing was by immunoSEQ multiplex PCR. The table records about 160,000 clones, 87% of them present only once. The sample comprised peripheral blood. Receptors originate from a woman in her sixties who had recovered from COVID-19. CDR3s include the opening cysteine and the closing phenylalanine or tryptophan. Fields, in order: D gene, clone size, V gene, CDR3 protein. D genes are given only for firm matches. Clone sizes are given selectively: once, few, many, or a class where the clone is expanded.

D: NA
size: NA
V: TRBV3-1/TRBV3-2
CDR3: CASSQDLIQPQHF

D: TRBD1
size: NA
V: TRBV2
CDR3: CASKGSGQGDSPLHF

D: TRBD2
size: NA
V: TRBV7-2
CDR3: CASSGLAGPTYGYVEQYF

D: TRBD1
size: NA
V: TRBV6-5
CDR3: CASMRDSFYNSPLHF

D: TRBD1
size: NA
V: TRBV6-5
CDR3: CAARQGASTEAFF

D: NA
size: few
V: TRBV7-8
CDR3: CASSFDRSSYEQYF

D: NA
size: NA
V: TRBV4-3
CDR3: CASSQDRFSGNTIYF

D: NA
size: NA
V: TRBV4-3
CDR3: CASSQDEGYGNTIYF

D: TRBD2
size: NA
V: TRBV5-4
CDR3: CASSLSIAGGLYEQYF

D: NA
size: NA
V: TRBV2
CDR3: CATSGEAQDIQYF

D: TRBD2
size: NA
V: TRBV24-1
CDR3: CATSDSLLSGGRPRETQYF

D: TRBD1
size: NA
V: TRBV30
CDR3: CALGQGSQETQYF

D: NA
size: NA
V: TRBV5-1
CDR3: CASSLDLTVSPGNTIYF

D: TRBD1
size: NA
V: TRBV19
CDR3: CASIGQGNTGELFF

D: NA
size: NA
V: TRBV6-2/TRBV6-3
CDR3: CASSYGGVGNQPQHF

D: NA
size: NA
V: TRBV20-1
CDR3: CSASKSTEAFF

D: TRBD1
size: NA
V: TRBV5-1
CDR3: CASSPGQGNEKLFF

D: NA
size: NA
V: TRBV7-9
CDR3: CASSWTSTDTQYF

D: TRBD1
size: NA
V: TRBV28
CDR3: CASSPPGTGYEQYF

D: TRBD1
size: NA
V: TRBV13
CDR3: CASSARDSSTDTQYF

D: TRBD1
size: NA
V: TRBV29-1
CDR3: CSVSPGQGPGNTIYF

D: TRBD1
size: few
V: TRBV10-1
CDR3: CASSFPQGGQPQHF

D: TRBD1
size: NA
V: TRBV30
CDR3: CAWSVSLRTGDTEAFF

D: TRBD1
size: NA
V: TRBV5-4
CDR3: CASSLSQGASYEQYF

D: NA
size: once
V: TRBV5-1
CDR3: CASSFAGTPQETQYF

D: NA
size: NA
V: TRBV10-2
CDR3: CASSEAITEAFF

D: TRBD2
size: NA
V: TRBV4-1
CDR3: CASSHHPSGDRRTDTQYF

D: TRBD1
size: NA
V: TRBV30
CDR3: CAWSRGTGGFTFF

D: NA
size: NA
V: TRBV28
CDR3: CASSLVGDHTEAFF

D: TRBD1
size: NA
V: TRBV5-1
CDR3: CASSATGASVAYTF

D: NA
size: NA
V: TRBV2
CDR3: CASLTGTYEQYF

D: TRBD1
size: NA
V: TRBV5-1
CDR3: CASLRGQSTDTQYF

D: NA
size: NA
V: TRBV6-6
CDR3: CASSYARVNYGYTF

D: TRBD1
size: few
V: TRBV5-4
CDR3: CASSSGTGAYEQYF

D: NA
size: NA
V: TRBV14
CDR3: CASSRLSRGEGTEAFF

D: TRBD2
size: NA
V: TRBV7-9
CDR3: CASSLVLAGVTGELFF

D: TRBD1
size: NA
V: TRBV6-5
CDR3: CASSYSRDRYTEAFF

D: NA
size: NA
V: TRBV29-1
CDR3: CSVERTIYNEQFF

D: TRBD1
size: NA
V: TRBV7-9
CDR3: CASSSGTAGNTIYF

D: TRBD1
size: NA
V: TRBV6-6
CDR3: CASSYSLQGNQETQYF

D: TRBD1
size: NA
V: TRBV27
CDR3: CASSFGTGGNEQFF

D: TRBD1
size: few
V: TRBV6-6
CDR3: CASTRDRDSGANVLTF

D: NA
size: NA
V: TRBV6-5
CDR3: CASRIRQNTGELFF

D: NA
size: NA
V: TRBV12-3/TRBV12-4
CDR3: CASRRPLRDGYTF

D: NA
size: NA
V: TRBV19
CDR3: CASSIHSENGYTF